This T cell receptor (beta chain) was profiled in a study of cytomegalovirus exposure and HLA in healthy donors. The PCR ran on 60 Vbeta and 13 Jbeta primers. This table comes from immunoSEQ multiplex PCR, and its TCRdb copy is limited to in-frame clones, with some not included. The sample records some 120,000 clones, roughly 66% being singletons. In this sample, this clone turned up once. Sequencing input: PBMCs. The sequence came from a man between 60 and 75 years old in good health and CMV-seropositive.

CDR3: CASRGRTGGDSPLHF. DNA of the CDR3: TGTGCCAGCAGGGGGAGGACAGGGGGCGATTCACCCCTCCACTTT. This rearrangement joins TRBV6-5 to TRBJ1-6, with 11 bases lining up with TRBD1. V was pared by 6 bases and J by 8 bases, with 6 bases of the junction left unmatched. CDR3 size: 15 residues. Per the germline V gene, CDR1 is MNHEY and CDR2 is SVGAGI.